These T cell receptor beta chains were read from a single sample in a study of T cells in Graves' hyperthyroidism and ophthalmopathy. Via MiXCR, TCRdb re-called the multiplex PCR reads, giving one row per CDR3 protein. The sample includes about 640,000 distinct CDR3 sequences, just under 45% of them seen just once. The sample taken for sequencing was peripheral blood or thyroid tissue (not recorded which). The receptors come from an adult man with Graves' disease, either hyperthyroidism or ophthalmopathy (not recorded which). The CDR3 runs from the conserved cysteine through the conserved F or W. A D gene is named only where the DNA matches it firmly. Rows give clone size only sometimes, using once, few, many, or a class for an expanded clone.

V gene	D gene	clone size	J gene	CDR3 protein	CDR3 DNA
TRBV3-1	TRBD1	few	TRBJ2-7	CASSPPGTGREQYF	TGTGCCAGCAGCCCGCCCGGGACAGGGCGCGAGCAGTACTTC
TRBV12-3/TRBV12-4	.	many	TRBJ1-4	CASSPWSALSGKLFF	TGTGCCAGCAGTCCCTGGTCAGCCCTGAGCGGAAAACTGTTTTTT
TRBV6-6	.	.	TRBJ2-5	CAISTGTSTYEQETQYF	TGTGCCATCAGCACCGGGACTTCCACCTACGAGCAAGAGACCCAGTACTTC
TRBV15	.	many	TRBJ2-7	CATSRDQGSAYEQYF	TGTGCCACCAGCAGAGATCAGGGGTCGGCCTACGAGCAGTACTTC
TRBV2	.	many	TRBJ2-2	CASSDGELFF	TGTGCCAGCAGTGACGGGGAGCTGTTTTTT
TRBV2	.	.	TRBJ2-6	CASWAGHSGANVLTF	TGTGCCAGCTGGGCGGGGCACTCTGGGGCCAACGTCCTGACTTTC
TRBV7-2	.	once	TRBJ1-4	CASSLLRAGVEKLFF	TGTGCCAGCAGCTTACTCAGGGCAGGGGTCGAAAAACTGTTTTTT
TRBV9	.	few	TRBJ1-4	CASSATYATNEKLFF	TGTGCCAGCAGCGCTACTTATGCAACTAATGAAAAACTGTTTTTT
TRBV11-2	TRBD2	.	TRBJ2-5	CASSLDLAGAQETQYF	TGTGCCAGCAGCTTAGACCTAGCGGGGGCCCAAGAGACCCAGTACTTC
TRBV7-9	TRBD1	.	TRBJ2-2	CASSSRGQGQIRTGELFF	TGTGCCAGCAGCTCGAGAGGACAGGGCCAAATCAGGACCGGGGAGCTGTTTTTT
TRBV13	.	.	TRBJ1-3	CANSEQGIGNTIYF	TGTGCCAACAGCGAACAGGGTATTGGAAACACCATATATTTT
TRBV2	.	many	TRBJ1-2	CASSGIGFNYGYTF	TGTGCCAGCAGTGGCATAGGGTTCAACTATGGCTACACCTTC
TRBV7-8	.	many	TRBJ2-7	CASSSAKRGREQYF	TGTGCCAGCAGCTCCGCCAAAAGGGGTCGCGAGCAGTACTTC